This T cell receptor (beta chain) emerged from a study of T cell responses to AZD1222 COVID-19 vaccine. The V segment lost 3 bases and the J segment 4 bases; nucleotides outside the gene matches: 17. Germline values: CDR1 GTSNPN, CDR2 SVGIG (reference sequence). The CDR3 runs to 17 residues. Only in-frame clones appear in the TCRdb table, and some are missing; sequencing was by immunoSEQ multiplex PCR. The table shows about 94,000 clones, with 70% to 90% occurring only once. Study-level points and caveats: Females made up more of the donors, who were largely white British, and clonal diversity may have come out too low. Spike regions recognized by vaccine-associated CD4 TCRs spanned the protein, led by 160-218 and 743-854.

On this clone: What it binds is not known.

V gene TRBV30 combines with J gene TRBJ1-2; 7 positions agree with TRBD1. This TCR was recovered from an adult who received the AZD1222 COVID-19 vaccine. The sequencing used peripheral blood, collected 28 days after the second AZD1222 dose. The CDR3 bases are TGTGCCTGGAGCCGTAGGGGACAGCTTTTTTTGGGCTATGGCTACACCTTC. Translation gives CAWSRRGQLFLGYGYTF.